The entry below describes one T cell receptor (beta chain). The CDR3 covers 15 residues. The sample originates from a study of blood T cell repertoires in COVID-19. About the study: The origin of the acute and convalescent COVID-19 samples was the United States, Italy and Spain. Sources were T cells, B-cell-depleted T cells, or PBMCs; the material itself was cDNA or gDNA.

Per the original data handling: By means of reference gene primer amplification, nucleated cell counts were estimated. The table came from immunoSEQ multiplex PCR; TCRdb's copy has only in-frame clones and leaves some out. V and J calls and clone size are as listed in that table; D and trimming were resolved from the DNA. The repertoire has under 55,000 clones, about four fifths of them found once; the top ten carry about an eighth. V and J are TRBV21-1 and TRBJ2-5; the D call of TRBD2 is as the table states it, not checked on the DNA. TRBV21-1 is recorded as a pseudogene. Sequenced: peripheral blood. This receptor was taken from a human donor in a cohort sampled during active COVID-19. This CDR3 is CASSKGLAGEETQYF. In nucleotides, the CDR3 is TGTGCCAGCAGCAAAGGTCTAGCGGGAGAGGAGACCCAGTACTTC.